These 14 T cell receptor beta chains came from one sample sequenced in a study of blood T cell repertoires in COVID-19. Sequencing used immunoSEQ multiplex PCR; TCRdb keeps in-frame clones, though not all of them. Of around 270,000 clones in the sample, 65% to 90% are singletons; the top ten hold roughly 1.9%. The specimen sequenced was peripheral blood. These receptors were obtained from a man aged 25 to 40 with active or convalescent COVID-19.

The rearrangement joins TRBV6-5 to TRBJ1-1; 8 bases match TRBD1. Germline V gene data show CDR1 as MNHEY and CDR2 as SVGAGI. The CDR3 covers 14 residues. With V trimmed by 4 bases and J by 4 bases, 5 bases remained unmatched. The CDR3 spells CASSFQTGATEAFF. As DNA, the CDR3 is TGTGCCAGCAGTTTCCAGACAGGGGCCACTGAAGCTTTCTTT.

The chain employs TRBV14 and TRBJ2-2; possibly TRBD2 for D (5 bases). The CDR3 covers 18 residues. Germline-derived CDR1 and CDR2 are SGHDN and FVKESK. Trimming cost V 3 bases and J 1 base, with 18 bases left between them. The CDR3 sequence is CASSQHWGETWNTGELFF. The CDR3 nucleotides are TGTGCCAGCAGCCAGCATTGGGGAGAAACTTGGAACACCGGGGAGCTGTTTTTT.

The CDR3 is CASSTGSGNTIYF. The CDR3 nucleotides are TGTGCCAGCAGTACGGGCTCTGGAAACACCATATATTTT. The J gene is TRBJ1-3, the V gene TRBV6-5; D ambiguous. The CDR3 loop spans 13 amino acids. Germline V gives CDR1 MNHEY, CDR2 SVGAGI. Trimming stripped 5 bases from V and 0 bases from J, with 5 bases between.

V and J are TRBV5-6 and TRBJ1-2; D is undetermined. Looked up from germline, CDR1 is SGHDT and CDR2 is YYEEEE. The ends were cut back, 4 bases at V and 0 bases at J, with 13 bases in the middle. CDR3 length equals 15 residues. CDR3 region: CASSATWVTNYGYTF. The DNA for the CDR3 is TGTGCCAGCAGCGCGACATGGGTTACTAACTATGGCTACACCTTC.

The chain combines TRBV27 with TRBJ2-1; a weak D match, TRBD2 (6 bases). CDR1 and CDR2 from the germline V gene are MNHEY and SMNVEV (reference sequence). The CDR3 runs 16 residues. V lost 7 bases and J lost 6, with 22 bases in between. This chain's CDR3 is CASTVRGAGPANEQFF. As DNA, the CDR3 is TGTGCCAGCACCGTGAGAGGGGCGGGGCCCGCCAATGAGCAGTTCTTC.

The chain combines TRBV5-5 with TRBJ1-4, with D perhaps TRBD1 (6 bases). Germline CDR1 is SGHKS and CDR2 is YYEKEE (reference sequence). V gave up 3 bases and J gave up 4 bases, with 10 bases separating them. This CDR3 is 14 amino acids long. CDR3 region: CASSSPGDNEKLFF. CDR3 coding DNA: TGTGCCAGCAGCTCCCCAGGGGATAATGAAAAACTGTTTTTT.

The chain recombines TRBV13 with TRBJ2-2, with 7 nucleotides matching TRBD1. Trimming took 7 bases from V and 5 from J; bases not matched to a gene: 10. This CDR3 is 15 amino acids long. CDR1 is PRHDT and CDR2 is FYEKMQ in the germline V gene (reference sequence). CDR3 in amino acids: CASTQGDRRTGELFF. CDR3 nucleotide sequence: TGTGCCAGCACCCAGGGGGACAGACGGACCGGGGAGCTGTTTTTT.

V gene TRBV7-6 combines with J gene TRBJ2-5; a weak D match, TRBD1 (7 bases). CDR3 size: 15 residues. Trimming shortened V by 4 bases and J by 4 bases, and 16 bases separated the two germline ends. Germline lookup yields CDR1 SGHVS and CDR2 FNYEAQ. The CDR3 region has the DNA TGTGCCAGCAGCTCAACACAGGGGAGGTCAGAGACCCAGTACTTC. Encoded protein: CASSSTQGRSETQYF.

The chain links TRBV5-6 to TRBJ2-7; 10 bases fit TRBD1. The ends lost 7 bases at V and 5 bases at J; junction bases unmatched: 12. The CDR3 consists of 15 residues. The germline V gene encodes CDR1 SGHDT and CDR2 YYEEEE. The CDR3 here is CASSIRDRGFDEQYF. The CDR3 DNA reads TGTGCCAGCTCCATCAGGGACAGGGGCTTCGACGAGCAGTACTTC.

The gene calls are TRBV19 and TRBJ1-2; unclear D gene. V lost 3 bases, J lost 0 bases, and 17 bases lay in between. The CDR3 is 17 residues long. Germline CDR1 reads LNHDA; CDR2 reads SQIVND (reference sequence). CDR3 residues: CASSIRGFEPANYGYTF. The CDR3 region has the DNA TGTGCCAGTAGTATTCGTGGCTTTGAACCCGCTAACTATGGCTACACCTTC.

The CDR3 nucleotides are TGTGCCAGCAGTGATGTCGCTTTGGCAGGCCTCCGGAACACTGAAGCTTTCTTT. Its protein product is CASSDVALAGLRNTEAFF. J is TRBJ1-1 and V is TRBV6-1; D is unclear. The CDR3 is made up of 18 amino acids. Germline CDR1 and CDR2: MNHNS and SASEGT. Trimming pared 3 bases from V and 1 base from J, leaving 21 bases between.

The V call is TRBV6-4, the J call TRBJ1-6, with D perhaps matching TRBD1 (5 bases). Trimming stripped 2 bases from V and 6 bases from J, with 5 bases between. The germline CDR1 and CDR2 sequences are MRHNA and SNTAGT. The CDR3 is 13 amino acids. The CDR3 loop reads CASSDQGNSPLHF. The CDR3 DNA sequence: TGTGCCAGCAGTGACCAGGGTAATTCACCCCTCCACTTT.

The chain joins TRBV5-1 to TRBJ1-6; no clear D gene. V lost 0 bases, J lost 8 bases, and 9 bases lay in between. CDR1 is SGHRS and CDR2 is YFSETQ in the germline V gene. The CDR3 spans 14 residues. CDR3 loop: CASSLVGRDSPLHF. The CDR3 region has the DNA TGCGCCAGCAGCTTGGTGGGGAGGGATTCACCCCTCCACTTT.

The chain couples TRBV27 to TRBJ1-2; D is unclear. Germline loops: CDR1 MNHEY, CDR2 SMNVEV (reference sequence). The CDR3 runs 14 residues. Trimming pared 2 bases from V and 2 bases from J, leaving 9 bases between. This CDR3 is CASSLGQFNYGYTF. As DNA, the CDR3 is TGTGCCAGCAGTTTAGGGCAGTTCAACTATGGCTACACCTTC.